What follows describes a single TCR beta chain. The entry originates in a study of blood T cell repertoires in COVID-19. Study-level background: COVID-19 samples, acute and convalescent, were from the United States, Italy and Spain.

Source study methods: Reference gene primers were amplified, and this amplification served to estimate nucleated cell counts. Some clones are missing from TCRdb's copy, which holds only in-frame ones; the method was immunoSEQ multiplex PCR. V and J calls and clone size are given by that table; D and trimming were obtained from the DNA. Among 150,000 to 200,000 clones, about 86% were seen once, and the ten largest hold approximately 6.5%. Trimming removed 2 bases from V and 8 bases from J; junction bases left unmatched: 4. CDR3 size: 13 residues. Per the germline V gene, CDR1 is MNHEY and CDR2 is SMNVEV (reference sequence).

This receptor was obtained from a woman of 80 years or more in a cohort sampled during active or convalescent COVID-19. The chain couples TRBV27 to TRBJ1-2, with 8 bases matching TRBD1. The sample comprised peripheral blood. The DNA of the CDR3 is TGTGCCAGCAGTTTAAGACAGGGGAGCGGCTACACCTTC. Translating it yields CASSLRQGSGYTF.